The present T cell receptor beta chain was sequenced within a study of CD8+ T cells in alopecia areata. The overall study: It was oral tofacitinib, at 5 to 10 mg twice daily, that treated patients received.

Peripheral blood and lesional scalp punch biopsies were taken from alopecia areata patients. Study findings and constraints: Scalp samples also yield sequences of resident alphabeta T cells from normal skin. An increase in clonality over normal scalp was evident in lesional scalp, especially alopecia totalis/universalis.

A remark on this clone: What it binds is not known.

RNA was isolated and reverse transcribed to cDNA, the sequencing template. The method was immunoSEQ multiplex PCR; TCRdb's version includes in-frame clones alone and lacks a portion of them. The sample yields over 6,000 clones, nearly 70% seen once. The CDR3 spans 13 residues. Germline V gene sequence: CDR1 SQVTM, CDR2 ANQGSEA. V shed 3 bases, J shed 6 bases, and the junction held 6 bases outside the gene matches. Here the sequenced sample was skin, taken at week 0. V gene TRBV29-1 combines with J gene TRBJ1-2; 8 nucleotides align to TRBD1. The clonotype originates from a human donor with alopecia areata. In DNA form, the CDR3 reads TGCAGCGTTGATGACAGGGGAGGTCATGGCTACACCTTC. The encoded protein is CSVDDRGGHGYTF.